This T cell receptor (beta chain) was retrieved from a study of blood T cell repertoires in COVID-19. Overall study: Acute and convalescent COVID-19 specimens originated in the United States, Italy and Spain. The cDNA or gDNA used as material had been derived from T cells, B-cell-depleted T cells, or PBMCs.

Trimming removed 1 base at V and 4 bases at J, with 14 bases between. This CDR3 is built from 15 residues. Germline CDR1 reads SGHRS; CDR2 reads YFSETQ. In the source study's methods: Estimates of nucleated cell counts were drawn from the amplification of reference gene primers. Using immunoSEQ multiplex PCR, the repertoire was profiled, and TCRdb retains in-frame clones only, with some absent. V and J calls plus clone size are reproduced from that table; the DNA served to infer D and trimming. Among about 53,000 clones listed, around nine tenths were seen once. Sample: peripheral blood. The source is a man in his forties or fifties with acute or convalescent COVID-19. The chain uses TRBV5-1 and TRBJ1-2; TRBD1 is a possible D gene (6 bases). CDR3 nucleotides: TGCGCCAGCAGCTTGTCCCTGGGGGCAGCCTATGGCTACACCTTC. It encodes CASSLSLGAAYGYTF.